The 9 T cell receptor beta chains reported below all come from one sample, sequenced in a study of molecular identifiers for immune sequencing clone quantification. TCRdb independently ran MiXCR on the PCR reads; one entry per CDR3 protein. The table has some 650,000 distinct CDR3 sequences, just under 20% seen once; the top ten hold around 0.86%. Sequencing used naive CD8+ T cells from blood, with Jurkat cell RNA spiked in. Indicated subset: FACS-sorted CD8+CD4-CCR7+CD45RA+ naive T cells. Receptor source: a human donor in good health. Some libraries in this study had Jurkat cell RNA spiked in.

As to this clonotype: Germline and junction disagree at one end, which may indicate a read error. This chain links TRBV12-3 or TRBV12-4 with TRBJ1-5; D is perhaps TRBD1 (5 bases). The CDR3 consists of 14 residues. DNA for the CDR3: TGTGCCAGCGGTTTATCCGCAGGGAATCAGCCCCAGCATTTT. Residues: CASGLSAGNQPQHF.

This clonotype was detected a few times. V gene TRBV7-7 combines with J gene TRBJ2-2; 7 bases align to TRBD2. The CDR3 runs to 14 residues. Trimming took 4 bases from V and 3 from J; bases not matched to a gene: 2. Per germline, CDR1 SSHAT and CDR2 FNYEAQ (reference sequence). CDR3 sequence (DNA): TGTGCCAGCAGCTGGGGGGGGGACACCGGGGAGCTGTTTTTT. Translation: CASSWGGDTGELFF.

The sample holds a few counts of this clonotype. CDR3 in amino acids: CATTTGATGELFF. The CDR3 nucleotides are TGTGCCACAACGACAGGGGCCACCGGGGAGCTGTTTTTT. The V gene is TRBV12-3 or TRBV12-4, the J gene TRBJ2-2; 8 bases are shared with TRBD1. The CDR3 covers 13 residues. Trimming removed 10 bases from V and 4 bases from J; junction bases left unmatched: 5.

This clonotype appeared many times. Here the CDR3 DNA reads TGTGCCAGCAGCTTGGAGCAGGTAGCGGAGAGCACAGATACGCAGTATTTT. Its protein product is CASSLEQVAESTDTQYF. V usage is TRBV7-9 and J usage is TRBJ2-3; possibly TRBD2 for D (6 bases). Germline V CDR1 and CDR2: SEHNR, FQNEAQ (reference sequence). The CDR3 totals 17 residues. V dropped 3 bases and J dropped 0 bases, with 16 bases sitting between them.

Worth noting for this clonotype: A much larger clone lies a single base off, so this may be a read error. The V and J genes are TRBV4-1 and TRBJ1-1; D is unclear. V was cut by 0 bases and J by 5 bases, with 7 bases left in between. Germline V gene sequence: CDR1 MGHRA, CDR2 YSYEKL. The length of the CDR3 is 13 residues. CDR3 coding DNA: TGCGCCAGCAGCCAAGAGCCTGCTACTGAAGCTTTCTTT. It translates to CASSQEPATEAFF.

Worth noting for this clonotype: A much larger clone sits a single nucleotide away, making a read error possible. V gene TRBV4-1 combines with J gene TRBJ1-1; D gene unclear. CDR1 and CDR2 from the germline V gene are MGHRA and YSYEKL. This CDR3 has 15 amino acids. The CDR3 loop reads CANSQDRDLNTEAFF. CDR3 DNA: TGCGCCAACAGCCAAGATAGAGACCTGAACACTGAAGCTTTCTTT.

This clonotype was counted a single time. A much larger clonotype is one base distant, so this may be a read error. This chain joins TRBV29-1 and TRBJ1-1; no clear D. This CDR3 region has 10 residues. V lost 3 bases and J 8 bases, leaving 7 bases between the germline ends. CDR1 SQVTM and CDR2 ANQGSEA come from the germline V gene. DNA for the CDR3: TGCAGCGTTGATGTGGGCGAAGCTTTCTTT. Protein product: CSVDVGEAFF.

The rearrangement uses TRBV12-3 or TRBV12-4 and TRBJ2-5; D call uncertain. V lost 8 bases to trimming and J lost 3 bases, with 10 bases between them. This CDR3 comprises 12 residues. The CDR3: CASGPLEETQYF. The DNA for the CDR3 is TGTGCCAGCGGACCCCTTGAAGAGACCCAGTACTTC.

This clonotype was seen many times. The chain employs TRBV9 and TRBJ2-3; either TRBD1 or TRBD2 may fit D (6 bases each). The CDR3 covers 14 residues. Trimming shortened V by 3 bases and J by 4 bases, and 12 bases separated the two germline ends. Germline CDR1 reads SGDLS; CDR2 reads YYNGEE. The chain's CDR3 is CASSEGGFPDTQYF. The CDR3 DNA reads as TGTGCCAGCAGCGAAGGGGGGTTCCCAGATACGCAGTATTTT.